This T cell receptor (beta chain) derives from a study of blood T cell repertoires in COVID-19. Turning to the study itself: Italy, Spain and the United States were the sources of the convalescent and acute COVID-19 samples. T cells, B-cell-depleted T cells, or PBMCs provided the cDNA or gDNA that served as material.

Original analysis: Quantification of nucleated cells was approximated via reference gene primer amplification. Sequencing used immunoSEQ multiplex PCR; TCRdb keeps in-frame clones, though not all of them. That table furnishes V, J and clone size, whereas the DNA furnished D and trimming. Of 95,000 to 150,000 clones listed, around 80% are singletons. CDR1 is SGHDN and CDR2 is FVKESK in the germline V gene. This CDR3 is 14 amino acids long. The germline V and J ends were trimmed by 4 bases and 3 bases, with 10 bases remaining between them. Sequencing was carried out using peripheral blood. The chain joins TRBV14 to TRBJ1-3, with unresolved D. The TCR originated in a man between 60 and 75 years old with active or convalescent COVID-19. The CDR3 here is CASSPLLDGNTIYF. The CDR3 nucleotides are TGTGCCAGCAGCCCACTTCTCGATGGAAACACCATATATTTT.